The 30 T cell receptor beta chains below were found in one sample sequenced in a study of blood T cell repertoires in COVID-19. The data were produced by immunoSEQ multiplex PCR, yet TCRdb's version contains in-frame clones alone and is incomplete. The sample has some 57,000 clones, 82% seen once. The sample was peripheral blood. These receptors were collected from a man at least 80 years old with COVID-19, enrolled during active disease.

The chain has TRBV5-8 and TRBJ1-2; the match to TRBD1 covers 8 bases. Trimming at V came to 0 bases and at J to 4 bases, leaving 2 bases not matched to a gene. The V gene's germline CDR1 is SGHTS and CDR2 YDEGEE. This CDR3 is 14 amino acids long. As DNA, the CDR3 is TGTGCCAGCAGCTTGGGCAGGGGGCTCTATGGCTACACCTTC. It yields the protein CASSLGRGLYGYTF.

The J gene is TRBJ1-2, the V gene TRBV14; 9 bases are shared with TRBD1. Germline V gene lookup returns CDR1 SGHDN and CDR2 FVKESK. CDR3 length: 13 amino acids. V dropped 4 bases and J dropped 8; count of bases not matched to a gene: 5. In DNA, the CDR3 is TGTGCCAGCAGCCCGAGGACAGGGGACGGCTACACCTTC. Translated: CASSPRTGDGYTF.

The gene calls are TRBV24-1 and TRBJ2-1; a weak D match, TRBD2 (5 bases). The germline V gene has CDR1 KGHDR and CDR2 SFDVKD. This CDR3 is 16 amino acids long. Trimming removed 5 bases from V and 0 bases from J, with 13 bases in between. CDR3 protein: CATSGLLGSSYNEQFF. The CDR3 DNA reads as TGTGCCACCAGTGGGTTACTAGGGAGCTCCTACAATGAGCAGTTCTTC.

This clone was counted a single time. CDR3 region: CASGVPGAGGPNEQFF. The CDR3 bases are TGCGCCAGCGGGGTGCCTGGAGCGGGGGGGCCAAACGAGCAGTTCTTC. The chain combines TRBV10-1 with TRBJ2-1, with TRBD2 matching over 10 bases. CDR3 length: 16 amino acids. V dropped 8 bases and J dropped 10; count of bases not matched to a gene: 17. Germline values: CDR1 WNHNN, CDR2 SYGVQD (reference sequence).

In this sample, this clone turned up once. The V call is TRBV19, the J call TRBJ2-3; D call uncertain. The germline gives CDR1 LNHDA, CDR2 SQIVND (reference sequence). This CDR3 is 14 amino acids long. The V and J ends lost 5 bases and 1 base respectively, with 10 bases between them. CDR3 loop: CASSSQHRTDTQYF. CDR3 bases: TGTGCCAGTAGTTCACAACATCGCACAGATACGCAGTATTTT.

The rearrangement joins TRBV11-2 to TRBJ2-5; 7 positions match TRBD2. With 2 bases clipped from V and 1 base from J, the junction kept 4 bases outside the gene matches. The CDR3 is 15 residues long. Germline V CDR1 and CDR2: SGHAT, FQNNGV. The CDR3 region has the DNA TGTGCCAGCAGCTTAATAACTAGCGTCCAAGAGACCCAGTACTTC. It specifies CASSLITSVQETQYF.

For the CDR3, the DNA is TGTGCCAGCAGCCAGGGACAAGCGGGAGTGTTAGAGACCCAGTACTTC. Translating it yields CASSQGQAGVLETQYF. The chain links TRBV4-2 to TRBJ2-5; TRBD2 aligns across 8 bases. The V gene's germline CDR1 is LGHNA and CDR2 YNFKEQ. The CDR3 is made up of 16 amino acids. V gave up 3 bases and J gave up 4 bases; unmatched junction bases: 10.

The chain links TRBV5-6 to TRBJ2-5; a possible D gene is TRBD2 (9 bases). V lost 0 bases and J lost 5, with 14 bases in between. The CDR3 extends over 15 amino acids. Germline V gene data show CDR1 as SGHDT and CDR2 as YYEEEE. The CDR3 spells CASSLVAGDRETQYF. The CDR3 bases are TGTGCCAGCAGCTTGGTAGCGGGGGACAGGGAGACCCAGTACTTC.

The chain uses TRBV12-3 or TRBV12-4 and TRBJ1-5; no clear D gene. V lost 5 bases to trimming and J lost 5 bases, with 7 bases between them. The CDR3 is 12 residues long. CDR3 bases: TGTGCCAGCAGTCCCCCTTATCAGCCCCAGCATTTT. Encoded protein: CASSPPYQPQHF.

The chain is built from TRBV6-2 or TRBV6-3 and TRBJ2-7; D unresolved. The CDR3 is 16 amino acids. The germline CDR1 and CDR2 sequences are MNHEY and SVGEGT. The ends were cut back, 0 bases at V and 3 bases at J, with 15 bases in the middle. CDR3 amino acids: CASSYSLPTAVYEQYV. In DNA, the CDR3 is TGTGCCAGCAGTTACTCGCTACCCACAGCCGTCTACGAGCAGTACGTC.

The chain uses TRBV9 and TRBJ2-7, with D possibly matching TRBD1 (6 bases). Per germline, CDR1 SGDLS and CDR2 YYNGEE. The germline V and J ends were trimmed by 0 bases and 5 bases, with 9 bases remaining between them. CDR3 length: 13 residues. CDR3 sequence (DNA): TGTGCCAGCAGCGTAGCGCAGGGGAACGAGCAGTACTTC. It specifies CASSVAQGNEQYF.

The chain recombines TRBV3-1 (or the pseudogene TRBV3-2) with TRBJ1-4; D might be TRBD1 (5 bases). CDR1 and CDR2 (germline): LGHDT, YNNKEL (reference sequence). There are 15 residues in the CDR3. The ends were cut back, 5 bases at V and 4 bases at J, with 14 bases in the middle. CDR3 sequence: CASSTWGGLNEKLFF. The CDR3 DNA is TGTGCCAGCAGCACCTGGGGGGGACTTAATGAAAAACTGTTTTTT.

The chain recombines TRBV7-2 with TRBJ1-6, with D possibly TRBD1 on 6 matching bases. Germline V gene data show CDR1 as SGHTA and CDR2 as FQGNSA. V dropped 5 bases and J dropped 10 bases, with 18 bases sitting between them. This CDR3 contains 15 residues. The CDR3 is CASSRGGGRGSPLHF. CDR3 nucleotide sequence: TGTGCCAGCAGCCGGGGTGGAGGGAGGGGGTCACCCCTCCACTTT.

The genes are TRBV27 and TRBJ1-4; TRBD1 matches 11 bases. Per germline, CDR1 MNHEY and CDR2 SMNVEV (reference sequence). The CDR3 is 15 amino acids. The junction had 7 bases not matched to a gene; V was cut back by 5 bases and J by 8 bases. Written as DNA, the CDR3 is TGTGCCAGCAGTCGGATCGGGACAGGGGGGGAAAAACTGTTTTTT. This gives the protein CASSRIGTGGEKLFF.

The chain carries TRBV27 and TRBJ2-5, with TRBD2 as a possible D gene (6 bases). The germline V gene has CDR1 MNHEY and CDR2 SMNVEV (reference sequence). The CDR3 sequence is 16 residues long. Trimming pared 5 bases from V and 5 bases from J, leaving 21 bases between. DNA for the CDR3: TGTGCCAGCAGTCCCGTCCGCGGTAGCGGAGGGGAGACCCAGTACTTC. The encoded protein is CASSPVRGSGGETQYF.

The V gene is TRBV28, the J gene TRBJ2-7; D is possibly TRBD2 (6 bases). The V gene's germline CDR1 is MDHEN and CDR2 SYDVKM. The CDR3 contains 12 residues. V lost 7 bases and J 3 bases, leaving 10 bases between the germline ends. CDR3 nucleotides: TGTGCCAGCACTGGGGGGAGCTACGAGCAGTACGTC. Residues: CASTGGSYEQYV.

Here the CDR3 reads CASTRGGGADNQETQYF. Here the CDR3 DNA reads TGTGCCAGCACGCGAGGTGGGGGCGCAGATAATCAAGAGACCCAGTACTTC. J is TRBJ2-5 and V is TRBV5-4; possible D gene TRBD1, 6 bases. Germline V gene lookup returns CDR1 SGHNT and CDR2 YYREEE (reference sequence). V was clipped by 6 bases and J by 2 bases, with 23 bases between them. This CDR3 is 17 amino acids long.

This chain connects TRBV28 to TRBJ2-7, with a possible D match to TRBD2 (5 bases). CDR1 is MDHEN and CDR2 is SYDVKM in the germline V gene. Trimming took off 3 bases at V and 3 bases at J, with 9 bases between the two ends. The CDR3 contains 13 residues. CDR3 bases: TGTGCCAGCAGTTTCCGAGGGAGCTACGAGCAGTACGTC. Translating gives CASSFRGSYEQYV.

CDR3 loop: CSASGTANSPLHF. CDR3 DNA sequence: TGCAGTGCTAGTGGGACAGCGAATTCACCCCTCCACTTT. The chain joins TRBV20-1 to TRBJ1-6; 7 nucleotides line up with TRBD1. Germline V gene sequence: CDR1 DFQATT, CDR2 SNEGSKA (reference sequence). The CDR3 sequence is 13 residues long. The V and J ends lost 3 bases and 7 bases, in that order; junction bases with no gene match: 3.

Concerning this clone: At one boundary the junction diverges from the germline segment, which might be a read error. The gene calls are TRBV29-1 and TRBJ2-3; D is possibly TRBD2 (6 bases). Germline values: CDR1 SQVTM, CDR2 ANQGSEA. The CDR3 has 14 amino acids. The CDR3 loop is CSFERGDSTDTQYF. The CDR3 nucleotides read TGCAGCTTTGAGCGCGGGGACAGCACAGATACGCAGTATTTT.

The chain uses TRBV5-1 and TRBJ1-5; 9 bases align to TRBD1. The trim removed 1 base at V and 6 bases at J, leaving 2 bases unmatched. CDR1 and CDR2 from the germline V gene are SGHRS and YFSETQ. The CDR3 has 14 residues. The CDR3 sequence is CASSLTTGGQPQHF. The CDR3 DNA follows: TGCGCCAGCAGCTTGACGACAGGGGGTCAGCCCCAGCATTTT.

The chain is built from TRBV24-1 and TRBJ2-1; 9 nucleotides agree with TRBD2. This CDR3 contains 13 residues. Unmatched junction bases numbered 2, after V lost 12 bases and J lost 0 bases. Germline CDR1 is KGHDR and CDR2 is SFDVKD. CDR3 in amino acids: CAAGGNSYNEQFF. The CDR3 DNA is TGTGCCGCGGGGGGGAACTCCTACAATGAGCAGTTCTTC.

The CDR3 coding sequence is TGTGCCAGCAGCCAAGGGGGCGCGTGGGGAACTGAAGCTTTCTTT. Translation gives CASSQGGAWGTEAFF. J is TRBJ1-1 and V is TRBV3-1 (or the pseudogene TRBV3-2), with D possibly matching TRBD1 (5 bases). Germline loops: CDR1 LGHDT, CDR2 YNNKEL (reference sequence). The CDR3 is 15 amino acids. Deletions cut 1 base from V and 5 bases from J, with 14 bases between.

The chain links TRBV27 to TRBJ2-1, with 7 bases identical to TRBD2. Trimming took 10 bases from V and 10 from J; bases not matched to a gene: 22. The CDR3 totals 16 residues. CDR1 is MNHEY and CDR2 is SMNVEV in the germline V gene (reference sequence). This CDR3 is CATRTRGDAPSGEQFF. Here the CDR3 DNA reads TGTGCCACCCGTACTCGGGGGGACGCCCCCTCGGGGGAGCAGTTCTTC.

DNA for the CDR3: TGCGCCAGCAGCCCCACCCGGGCAGGGGACACTGAAGCTTTCTTT. This encodes CASSPTRAGDTEAFF. The chain carries TRBV4-3 and TRBJ1-1, with D perhaps TRBD1 (6 bases). V was pared by 4 bases and J by 3 bases, with 15 bases between. Looked up from germline, CDR1 is LGHNA and CDR2 is YSLEER. This CDR3 contains 15 residues.

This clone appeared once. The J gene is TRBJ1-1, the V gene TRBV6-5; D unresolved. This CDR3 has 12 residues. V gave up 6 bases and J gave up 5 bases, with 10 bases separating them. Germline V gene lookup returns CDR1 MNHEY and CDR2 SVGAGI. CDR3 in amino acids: CASRVRGTEAFF. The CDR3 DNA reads TGTGCCAGCAGGGTGAGAGGGACTGAAGCTTTCTTT.

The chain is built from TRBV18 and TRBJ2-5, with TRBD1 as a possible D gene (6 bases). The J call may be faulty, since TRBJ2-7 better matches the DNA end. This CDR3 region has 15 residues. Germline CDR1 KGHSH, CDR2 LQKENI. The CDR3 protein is CASSPLDRFAREQYF. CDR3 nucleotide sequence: TGTGCCAGCTCACCTCTAGACAGGTTTGCTCGCGAGCAGTACTTC.

CDR3 protein: CASGALNNGYTF. CDR3 bases: TGCGCCAGCGGGGCCCTGAATAATGGCTACACCTTC. The J gene is TRBJ1-2, the V gene TRBV5-1, with D possibly being TRBD1 (5 bases). The V end lost 7 bases, the J end lost 6 bases, and 13 bases lay between the germline ends. This CDR3 has 12 residues. From germline, CDR1 is SGHRS and CDR2 YFSETQ.

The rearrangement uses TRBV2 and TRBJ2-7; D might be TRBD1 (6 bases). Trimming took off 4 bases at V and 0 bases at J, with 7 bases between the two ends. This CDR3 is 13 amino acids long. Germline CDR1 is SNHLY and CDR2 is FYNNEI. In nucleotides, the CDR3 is TGTGCCAGCAGTGGGACAGCCTCCTACGAGCAGTACGTC. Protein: CASSGTASYEQYV.

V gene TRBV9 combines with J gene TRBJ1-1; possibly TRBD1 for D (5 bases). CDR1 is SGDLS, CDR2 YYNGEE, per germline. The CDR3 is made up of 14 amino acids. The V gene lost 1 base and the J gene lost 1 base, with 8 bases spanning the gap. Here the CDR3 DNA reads TGTGCCAGCAGCGTATCGGGGGGGAACACTGAAGCTTTCTTT. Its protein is CASSVSGGNTEAFF.